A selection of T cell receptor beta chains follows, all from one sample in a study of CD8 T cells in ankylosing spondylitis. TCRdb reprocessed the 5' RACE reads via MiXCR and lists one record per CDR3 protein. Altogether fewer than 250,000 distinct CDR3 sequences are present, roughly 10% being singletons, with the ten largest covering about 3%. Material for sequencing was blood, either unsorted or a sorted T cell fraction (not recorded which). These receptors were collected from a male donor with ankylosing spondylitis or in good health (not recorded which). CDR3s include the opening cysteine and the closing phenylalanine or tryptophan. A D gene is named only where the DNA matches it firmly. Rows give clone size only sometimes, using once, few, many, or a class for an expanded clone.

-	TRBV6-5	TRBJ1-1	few	TGTGCCAGCAGTTACGGCGCAGGGGTGAACACTGAAGCTTTCTTT	CASSYGAGVNTEAFF
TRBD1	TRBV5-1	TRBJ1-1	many	TGCGCCAGCAGCTTGGCCGAAATACAGGGGAGGACTGAAGCTTTCTTT	CASSLAEIQGRTEAFF
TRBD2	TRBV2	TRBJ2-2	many	TGTGCCAGCAGTGCCCTCTCGCGGGAGTATAAGCTGTTTTTT	CASSALSREYKLFF
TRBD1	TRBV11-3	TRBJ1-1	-	TGTGCCAGCAGGGGACAGATGAACACTGAAGCTTTCTTT	CASRGQMNTEAFF
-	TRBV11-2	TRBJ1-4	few	TGTGCCAGCAGCCGCTACGGTCTCGGACAGACTAGTAATGAAAAACTGTTTTTT	CASSRYGLGQTSNEKLFF
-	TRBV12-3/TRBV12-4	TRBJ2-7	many	TGTGCCAGCAGGGCAGCCGGGGGCTACGAGCAGTACTTC	CASRAAGGYEQYF
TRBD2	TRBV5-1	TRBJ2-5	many	TGCGCCAGCAGCGCCGGACTAGCGGGAGGAGAGACCCAGTACTTC	CASSAGLAGGETQYF
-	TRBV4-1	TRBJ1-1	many	TGCGCCAGCAGCCAAGCTAGGGTGGGCTCGGGCACTGAAGCTTTCTTT	CASSQARVGSGTEAFF
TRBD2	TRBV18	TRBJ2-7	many	TGTGCCAGCTCAGCGACTAGCGGGGCCTACGAGCAGTACTTC	CASSATSGAYEQYF
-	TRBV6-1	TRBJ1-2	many	TGTGCCAGCAGTGAAGCAGGAATGGGGGGAAGCTCGTATGGCTACACCTTC	CASSEAGMGGSSYGYTF
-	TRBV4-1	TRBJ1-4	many	TGCGCCAGCAGCCAGCCGGGAAAACGGGAAAAACTGTTTTTT	CASSQPGKREKLFF
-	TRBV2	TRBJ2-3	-	TGTGCCAGCAGTGAGCAGGGACGTTTCGGAGATACGCAGTATTTT	CASSEQGRFGDTQYF
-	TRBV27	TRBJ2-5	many	TGTGCCAGCGCAATCAAGACAGGCCAAGAGACCCAGTACTTC	CASAIKTGQETQYF
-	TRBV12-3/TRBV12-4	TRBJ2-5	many	TGTGCCAGCAGGGCCCCAAGTGGGGAGACCCAGTACTTC	CASRAPSGETQYF
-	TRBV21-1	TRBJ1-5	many	TGTGCCAGCAGCAAATCTCGCATGGGCAATCAGCCCCAGCATTTT	CASSKSRMGNQPQHF
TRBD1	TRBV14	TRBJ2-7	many	TGTGCCAGCAGCCAAGAAATCCCTCTTGGGGACAGGGGGCTGTACTTC	CASSQEIPLGDRGLYF
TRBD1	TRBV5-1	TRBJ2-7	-	TGCGCCAGCGGCCCCGGGACAGGACTCTACGAGCAGTACTTC	CASGPGTGLYEQYF
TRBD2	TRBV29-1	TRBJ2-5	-	TGCAGCGTTGAAGGAGCGGGAGGGCCAGAGACCCAGTACTTC	CSVEGAGGPETQYF
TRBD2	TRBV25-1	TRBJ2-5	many	TGTGCCAGCAGAGGGACTAGCGGGATGTCCCAGTACTTC	CASRGTSGMSQYF
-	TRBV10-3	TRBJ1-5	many	TGTGCCATCAGTGCTATGGTTGATCAGCCCCAGCATTTT	CAISAMVDQPQHF
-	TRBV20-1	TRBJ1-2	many	TGCAGTGCTAGAAGTGGAAACTATGGCTACACCTTC	CSARSGNYGYTF
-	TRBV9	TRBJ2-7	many	TGTGCCAGCAGCGTAGCTCCAGATTACGAGCAGTACTTC	CASSVAPDYEQYF
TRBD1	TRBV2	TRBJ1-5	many	TGTGCCAGCGCCGGACAGGGCAATCAGCCCCAGCATTTT	CASAGQGNQPQHF
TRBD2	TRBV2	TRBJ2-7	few	TGTGCCAGCAGTATAGCGGGGCACTACGAGCAGTACTTC	CASSIAGHYEQYF
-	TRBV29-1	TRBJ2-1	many	TGCAGCGCCTCACAAAGGGCGATAGCTGAGCAGTTCTTC	CSASQRAIAEQFF
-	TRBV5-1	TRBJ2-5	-	TGCGCCAGCAGCTCCCGCCTGGACCGACGACCAGCAGAGACCCAGTACTTC	CASSSRLDRRPAETQYF